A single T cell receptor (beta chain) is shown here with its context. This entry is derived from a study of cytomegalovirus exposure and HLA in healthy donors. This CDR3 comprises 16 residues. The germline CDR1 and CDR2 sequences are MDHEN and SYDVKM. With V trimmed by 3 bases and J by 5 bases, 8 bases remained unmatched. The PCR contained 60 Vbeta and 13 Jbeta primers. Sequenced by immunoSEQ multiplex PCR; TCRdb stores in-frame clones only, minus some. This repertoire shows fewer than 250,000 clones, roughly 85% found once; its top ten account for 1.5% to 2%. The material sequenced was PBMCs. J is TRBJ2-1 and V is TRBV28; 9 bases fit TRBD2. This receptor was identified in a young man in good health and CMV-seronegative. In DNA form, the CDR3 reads TGTGCCAGCAGTTTCCTGAATAGCGGGAGTCACAATGAGCAGTTCTTC. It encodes CASSFLNSGSHNEQFF.